Listed here is a single T cell receptor (beta chain). V shed 11 bases and J 0 bases; nucleotides not matched to a gene: 3. The CDR3 runs 13 residues. Germline assignment: CDR1 ENHRY and CDR2 SYGVKD. Sequencing was performed with immunoSEQ multiplex PCR; in TCRdb, only in-frame clones are kept and a portion is missing. The top ten hold 25% to 35% of the sample, which has under 55,000 clones, approximately 86% seen once. This sample was included in a study of blood T cell repertoires in COVID-19. Overall study: Sample material is recorded as cDNA or gDNA derived from T cells, B-cell-depleted T cells, or PBMCs.

The TCR originated in a woman aged 80 or over with acute or convalescent COVID-19. Sequencing input: peripheral blood. This rearrangement joins TRBV10-3 to TRBJ2-2; 7 bases are a match to TRBD1. The CDR3 DNA reads as TGTGCCTTAGGGGGCGCGAACACCGGGGAGCTGTTTTTT. Translated: CALGGANTGELFF.